These T cell receptor beta chains were read from a single sample in a study of regulatory T cells in long-lasting Graves disease. TCRdb fed the multiplex PCR reads into MiXCR, producing one record per CDR3 protein. Of 300,000 to 500,000 distinct CDR3 sequences listed, around 20% were seen once; the top ten hold 20%. Sequenced material: peripheral blood mononuclear cells (PBMCs), taken when the disease was refractory, from a patient treated with antithyroid drugs. These receptors were obtained from a female donor with Graves disease. CDR3s include the opening cysteine and the closing phenylalanine or tryptophan. D genes are given only for firm matches. The listing skips clone size in some rows; elsewhere it reads once, few, many or a size class.

CDR3nt: TGTGCCAGCAGCTTAAGGAGGACCGAGAACACTGAAGCTTTCTTT
CDR3aa: CASSLRRTENTEAFF
d_gene: -
v_gene: TRBV7-2
j_gene: TRBJ1-1
abundance: many

CDR3nt: TGTGCCACCAGCGCATCAGGGAGCTCCTACGAGCAGTACTTC
CDR3aa: CATSASGSSYEQYF
d_gene: -
v_gene: TRBV15
j_gene: TRBJ2-7
abundance: few

CDR3nt: TGTGCCAGTACCGCTGCTTCTTATAATTCACCCCTCCACTTT
CDR3aa: CASTAASYNSPLHF
d_gene: -
v_gene: TRBV19
j_gene: TRBJ1-6
abundance: few

CDR3nt: TGCGCCAGCAGCCAAGTGAGGAATCAGCCCCAGCATTTT
CDR3aa: CASSQVRNQPQHF
d_gene: -
v_gene: TRBV4-3
j_gene: TRBJ1-5
abundance: many

CDR3nt: TGTGCCAGCAGTCCCCTCGGGGGAGGTTTAAGGGAGCTGTTTTTT
CDR3aa: CASSPLGGGLRELFF
d_gene: -
v_gene: TRBV27
j_gene: TRBJ2-2
abundance: many

CDR3nt: TGCGCCAGCAGCCAATCCGGAGGGCGGACAGATACGCAGTATTTT
CDR3aa: CASSQSGGRTDTQYF
d_gene: -
v_gene: TRBV4-1
j_gene: TRBJ2-3
abundance: -

CDR3nt: TGCAGTGCTCCAAGTGGCAGTGAAGCTAACTATGGCTACACCTTC
CDR3aa: CSAPSGSEANYGYTF
d_gene: -
v_gene: TRBV20-1
j_gene: TRBJ1-2
abundance: once

CDR3nt: TGTGCCAGCAGCTTCACAGAGGCGAACACCGGGGAGCTGTTTTTT
CDR3aa: CASSFTEANTGELFF
d_gene: -
v_gene: TRBV7-2
j_gene: TRBJ2-2
abundance: -

CDR3nt: TGTGCCAGCAGTTTGCAGGCGACAGGACCCTATGGCTACACCTTC
CDR3aa: CASSLQATGPYGYTF
d_gene: -
v_gene: TRBV27
j_gene: TRBJ1-2
abundance: few

CDR3nt: TGTGCCAGCAGTTACTCGAGGAATCTAGCGGAGGGCTACGAGCAGTACTTC
CDR3aa: CASSYSRNLAEGYEQYF
d_gene: TRBD2
v_gene: TRBV6-5
j_gene: TRBJ2-7
abundance: many

CDR3nt: TGTGCCAGCAGTATCACAGGGGGAGAGACCCAGTACTTC
CDR3aa: CASSITGGETQYF
d_gene: TRBD1
v_gene: TRBV9
j_gene: TRBJ2-5
abundance: -

CDR3nt: TGTGCCAGCAGCCCTCGGGGAGCATCCCAAGAGACCCAGTACTTC
CDR3aa: CASSPRGASQETQYF
d_gene: -
v_gene: TRBV6-1
j_gene: TRBJ2-5
abundance: many

CDR3nt: TGTGCCAGTGCGGTGCTAGCGTCCGGGGAGCTGTTTTTT
CDR3aa: CASAVLASGELFF
d_gene: -
v_gene: TRBV10-3
j_gene: TRBJ2-2
abundance: -

CDR3nt: TGCAGCGTTGGACAGGGTGAGACCCAGTACTTC
CDR3aa: CSVGQGETQYF
d_gene: TRBD1
v_gene: TRBV29-1
j_gene: TRBJ2-5
abundance: few

CDR3nt: TGTGCCAGCAGGATCGGACCTAGCCAGCCCCAGCATTTT
CDR3aa: CASRIGPSQPQHF
d_gene: -
v_gene: TRBV2
j_gene: TRBJ1-5
abundance: many

CDR3nt: TGCAGCCCCCCCGGACAGTCAAGAACTGAAGCTTTCTTT
CDR3aa: CSPPGQSRTEAFF
d_gene: -
v_gene: TRBV29-1
j_gene: TRBJ1-1
abundance: -

CDR3nt: TGTGCCAGCAGCTTCTTGGACAGGGATAATTCACCCCTCCACTTT
CDR3aa: CASSFLDRDNSPLHF
d_gene: TRBD1
v_gene: TRBV5-4
j_gene: TRBJ1-6
abundance: few

CDR3nt: TGTGCCTGGTTCGGGGAGCTGTTTTTT
CDR3aa: CAWFGELFF
d_gene: -
v_gene: TRBV30
j_gene: TRBJ2-2
abundance: -

CDR3nt: TGTGCCAGTCTCCCCTCCGGGGCAGGAGCTTCTGGAAACACCATATATTTT
CDR3aa: CASLPSGAGASGNTIYF
d_gene: -
v_gene: TRBV12-3/TRBV12-4
j_gene: TRBJ1-3
abundance: -

CDR3nt: TGTGCCAGCAGCAGCGGGACAGGGCAGGGAGATACGCAGTATTTT
CDR3aa: CASSSGTGQGDTQYF
d_gene: TRBD1
v_gene: TRBV11-2
j_gene: TRBJ2-3
abundance: few

CDR3nt: TGTGCCAGGGGAACCGGGAACACTGAAGCTTTCTTT
CDR3aa: CARGTGNTEAFF
d_gene: -
v_gene: TRBV2
j_gene: TRBJ1-1
abundance: -

CDR3nt: TGTGCCAGCAGTTACCAAGACACCGGGGAGCTGTTTTTT
CDR3aa: CASSYQDTGELFF
d_gene: -
v_gene: TRBV6-2/TRBV6-3
j_gene: TRBJ2-2
abundance: few

CDR3nt: TGTGCCAGCAGTCCTGCCTTCGGGGGTGCTAACTATGGCTACACCTTC
CDR3aa: CASSPAFGGANYGYTF
d_gene: -
v_gene: TRBV6-1
j_gene: TRBJ1-2
abundance: many

CDR3nt: TGTGCCAGCAGTGAACAATCCCAAGGTCGGGGAAGGGAGTACTTC
CDR3aa: CASSEQSQGRGREYF
d_gene: -
v_gene: TRBV12-3/TRBV12-4
j_gene: TRBJ2-7
abundance: -

CDR3nt: TGTGCCAGCAGTTCCCAACGAGTAGCGGGAGGTTGGGATGAGCAGTTCTTC
CDR3aa: CASSSQRVAGGWDEQFF
d_gene: TRBD2
v_gene: TRBV28
j_gene: TRBJ2-1
abundance: few

CDR3nt: TGCAGCGTTGATCGACAGGACACACTCCCTAACTATGGCTACACCTTC
CDR3aa: CSVDRQDTLPNYGYTF
d_gene: -
v_gene: TRBV29-1
j_gene: TRBJ1-2
abundance: -

CDR3nt: TGCAGTGCTAGAGCCACCTCAAGAGGCGAGCAGTACTTC
CDR3aa: CSARATSRGEQYF
d_gene: -
v_gene: TRBV20-1
j_gene: TRBJ2-7
abundance: many

CDR3nt: TGTGCCAGCAGTCATAGCCAGAGGGACAGAACTAACACTGAAGCTTTCTTT
CDR3aa: CASSHSQRDRTNTEAFF
d_gene: TRBD1
v_gene: TRBV13
j_gene: TRBJ1-1
abundance: few

CDR3nt: TGTGCCAGCAGCTTAGAAGGTGGCTCTGGGGCCAACGTCCTGACTTTC
CDR3aa: CASSLEGGSGANVLTF
d_gene: -
v_gene: TRBV11-2
j_gene: TRBJ2-6
abundance: few

CDR3nt: TGCAGCGGGACCCAGTCCACCACCGGGGAGCTGTTTTTT
CDR3aa: CSGTQSTTGELFF
d_gene: -
v_gene: TRBV29-1
j_gene: TRBJ2-2
abundance: -

CDR3nt: TGTGCCAGCAGCTTTAGGTCAGGTTCAGCCTACGAGCAGTACTTC
CDR3aa: CASSFRSGSAYEQYF
d_gene: -
v_gene: TRBV7-8
j_gene: TRBJ2-7
abundance: many

CDR3nt: TGTGCCACCAGCCCGGGACTTTTCTACAATGAGCAGTTCTTC
CDR3aa: CATSPGLFYNEQFF
d_gene: -
v_gene: TRBV24-1
j_gene: TRBJ2-1
abundance: -

CDR3nt: TGCGCCAGCAGCTTGTCGGGACAGAAAGGAAACACCATATATTTT
CDR3aa: CASSLSGQKGNTIYF
d_gene: TRBD1
v_gene: TRBV5-1
j_gene: TRBJ1-3
abundance: few

CDR3nt: TGTGCCAGCACCTCTTACCAGGGCCGCTACACCTTC
CDR3aa: CASTSYQGRYTF
d_gene: -
v_gene: TRBV7-2
j_gene: TRBJ1-2
abundance: -

CDR3nt: TGTGCCACCAGCTCAAGGGCGACAGTCTTATGGGACGAGCAGTACTTC
CDR3aa: CATSSRATVLWDEQYF
d_gene: -
v_gene: TRBV15
j_gene: TRBJ2-7
abundance: many

CDR3nt: TGTGCCAGCAGCCCAATGGAAGGACTAGCGGGGCTCAATGAGCAGTTCTTC
CDR3aa: CASSPMEGLAGLNEQFF
d_gene: TRBD2
v_gene: TRBV7-8
j_gene: TRBJ2-1
abundance: -

CDR3nt: TGTGCCAGTAGCCTTGGACCGAACGCCGGGGAGCTGTTTTTT
CDR3aa: CASSLGPNAGELFF
d_gene: -
v_gene: TRBV19
j_gene: TRBJ2-2
abundance: few

CDR3nt: TGTGCCAGCAGCTTAGGGGGGACCGGCTACGAGCAGTACTTC
CDR3aa: CASSLGGTGYEQYF
d_gene: -
v_gene: TRBV11-1
j_gene: TRBJ2-7
abundance: few

CDR3nt: TGTGCCAGTAGTACCCTCTCCTCCGAGATGGGCTACGAGCAGTACTTC
CDR3aa: CASSTLSSEMGYEQYF
d_gene: -
v_gene: TRBV19
j_gene: TRBJ2-7
abundance: once

CDR3nt: TGTGCCAGCAGTTTTTCAGTGATCTCTGGGGCCAACGTCCTGACTTTC
CDR3aa: CASSFSVISGANVLTF
d_gene: -
v_gene: TRBV27
j_gene: TRBJ2-6
abundance: many

CDR3nt: TGTGCCAGCTCACCACGCTCAGGGACTGAAAAACTGTTTTTT
CDR3aa: CASSPRSGTEKLFF
d_gene: -
v_gene: TRBV18
j_gene: TRBJ1-4
abundance: many

CDR3nt: TGTGCCAGTAACGAGGGCAGGGGGACCTCTGGGGCCAACGTCCTGACTTTC
CDR3aa: CASNEGRGTSGANVLTF
d_gene: TRBD1
v_gene: TRBV19
j_gene: TRBJ2-6
abundance: -